The next 25 T cell receptor beta chains were all read from a single sample in a study of graft-versus-host responses after intestinal transplantation. Profiled with immunoSEQ multiplex PCR; TCRdb holds only in-frame clones, not every one. This sample has about 130,000 clones; 85% to 95% occur once, and the top ten carry about 0.16%. No antigen is known for these receptors. Sample: unstimulated CD4+ T cells sorted from spleen or lymph node cells, taken before intestinal transplant. These receptors all come from a human donor who received an intestinal transplant.

This chain links TRBV18 with TRBJ2-7; TRBD1 is a possible D gene (6 bases). Trimming took off 0 bases at V and 7 bases at J, with 22 bases between the two ends. The CDR3 has 17 amino acids. CDR1 is KGHSH and CDR2 is LQKENI in the germline V gene. The CDR3, as DNA: TGTGCCAGCTCACCACCGCTGGGCCAGGGGCCCCCTCGTGAGCAGTACTTC. This sequence encodes CASSPPLGQGPPREQYF.

V and J are TRBV30 and TRBJ1-5; D perhaps matches TRBD1 (5 bases). The CDR3 sequence is 15 residues long. The V gene lost 2 bases and the J gene lost 7 bases, with 18 bases spanning the gap. Germline CDR1 and CDR2: GTSNPN and SVGIG (reference sequence). CDR3: CAWSPTGGLIQPQHF. In nucleotides, the CDR3 is TGTGCCTGGAGTCCCACAGGAGGATTAATACAGCCCCAGCATTTT. Combining the CDR3 with reference TRBV30 and TRBJ1-5 gives the whole variable domain SQTIHQWPATLVQPVGSPLSLECTVEGTSNPNLYWYRQAAGRGLQLLFYSVGIGQISSEVPQNLSASRPQDRQFILSSKKLLLSDSGFYLCAWSPTGGLIQPQHFGDGTRLSIL.

The genes are TRBV2 and TRBJ1-1; a weak D match, TRBD1 (5 bases). V was shortened by 6 bases and J by 10 bases, with 9 bases between the two germline ends. The CDR3 is made up of 10 amino acids. Germline CDR1 reads SNHLY; CDR2 reads FYNNEI. The CDR3 DNA reads as TGTGCCAGCAGGATGGGGCGAGCTTTCTTT. This codes for CASRMGRAFF. Full variable domain (outside the CDR3, taken from reference TRBV2 and TRBJ1-1): EPEVTQTPSHQVTQMGQEVILRCVPISNHLYFYWYRQILGQKVEFLVSFYNNEISEKSEIFDDQFSVERPDGSNFTLKIRSTKLEDSAMYFCASRMGRAFFGQGTRLTVV.

This clone was seen only a few times. This rearrangement joins TRBV11-2 to TRBJ2-6; the D is unclear. Trimming shortened V by 6 bases and J by 0 bases, and 3 bases separated the two germline ends. The germline V gene encodes CDR1 SGHAT and CDR2 FQNNGV. This CDR3 spans 13 amino acids. This CDR3 is CASRASGANVLTF. CDR3 DNA sequence: TGTGCCAGCAGGGCCTCTGGGGCCAACGTCCTGACTTTC.

The chain joins TRBV9 to TRBJ1-2, with D perhaps TRBD1 (5 bases). Trimming shortened V by 0 bases and J by 6 bases, and 9 bases separated the two germline ends. CDR1 and CDR2 from the germline V gene are SGDLS and YYNGEE. CDR3 size: 13 residues. The CDR3 sequence is CASSVAGFHGYTF. CDR3 nucleotide sequence: TGTGCCAGCAGCGTAGCAGGGTTCCATGGCTACACCTTC.

The CDR3 protein is CASSKSKNTEAFF. As DNA, the CDR3 is TGTGCCAGCAGTAAGTCCAAGAACACTGAAGCTTTCTTT. The chain couples TRBV6-5 to TRBJ1-1; D unclear. The CDR3 extends over 13 amino acids. Trimming shortened V by 5 bases and J by 1 base, and 8 bases separated the two germline ends. Per the germline V gene, CDR1 is MNHEY and CDR2 is SVGAGI.

V and J are TRBV5-1 and TRBJ2-5, with TRBD1 identical over 7 bases. Trimming cost V 4 bases and J 1 base; bases outside gene matches: 10. The CDR3 sequence is 16 residues long. Germline V gene sequence: CDR1 SGHRS, CDR2 YFSETQ. CDR3 residues: CASSINPGQTQETQYF. CDR3 sequence (DNA): TGCGCCAGCAGCATAAATCCGGGACAGACCCAAGAGACCCAGTACTTC.

The chain joins TRBV7-9 to TRBJ2-3, with no clear D. The germline V gene encodes CDR1 SEHNR and CDR2 FQNEAQ (reference sequence). Trimming pared 5 bases from V and 4 bases from J, leaving 4 bases between. This CDR3 has 11 amino acids. The CDR3 region is CASSRADTQYF. In DNA form, the CDR3 reads TGTGCCAGCAGCAGAGCAGATACGCAGTATTTT.

The chain couples TRBV19 to TRBJ2-5, with a weak D call TRBD1 (6 bases). Germline assignment: CDR1 LNHDA and CDR2 SQIVND (reference sequence). The V end lost 3 bases, the J end lost 4 bases, and 12 bases lay between the germline ends. The CDR3 length is 14 residues. DNA of the CDR3: TGTGCCAGTAGTATTTCAGGGGCGGGAGAGACCCAGTACTTC. It is translated as CASSISGAGETQYF.

The chain couples TRBV7-3 to TRBJ2-1; 11 nucleotides match TRBD2. With V trimmed by 5 bases and J by 9 bases, 9 bases remained unmatched. Germline V gives CDR1 SGHTA, CDR2 FQGTGA. The CDR3 runs 15 residues. DNA of the CDR3: TGTGCCAGCAGCCTAGCTAGCGGGGGGTGGTCTGAGCAGTTCTTC. Protein sequence: CASSLASGGWSEQFF.

This chain uses TRBV27 with TRBJ2-6; D is uncertain. Germline V gives CDR1 MNHEY, CDR2 SMNVEV (reference sequence). The ends were cut back, 7 bases at V and 0 bases at J, with 4 bases in the middle. The length of the CDR3 is 13 residues. CDR3 loop: CASNPSGANVLTF. Written as DNA, the CDR3 is TGTGCCAGCAACCCCTCTGGGGCCAACGTCCTGACTTTC.

The chain employs TRBV14 and TRBJ1-1, with D unclear. Trimming cost V 6 bases and J 6 bases, with 20 bases left between them. The CDR3 contains 15 residues. Per the germline V gene, CDR1 is SGHDN and CDR2 is FVKESK. Written as DNA, the CDR3 is TGTGCCAGCAGTCCCGACACCCCGAGGTCAGCTGAAGCTTTCTTT. Protein sequence: CASSPDTPRSAEAFF.

The chain carries TRBV6-6 and TRBJ1-6, with D hard to call. V was trimmed by 2 bases and J by 10 bases, leaving 15 bases between them. The CDR3 has 15 amino acids. Germline V gene sequence: CDR1 MNHNY, CDR2 SVGAGI (reference sequence). This chain's CDR3 is CASSYAGRRGSPLHF. CDR3 DNA sequence: TGTGCCAGCAGTTACGCGGGGAGGCGAGGCTCACCCCTCCACTTT.

This chain uses TRBV7-8 with TRBJ1-5, with 8 bases lining up with TRBD1. The germline V gene has CDR1 SGHVS and CDR2 FQNEAQ. V lost 2 bases, J lost 5 bases, and 2 bases stayed unmatched. The CDR3 consists of 14 residues. CDR3 in DNA: TGTGCCAGCAGCTTACGGGACAGGTATCAGCCCCAGCATTTT. Translating it yields CASSLRDRYQPQHF.

The genes are TRBV19 and TRBJ2-7; TRBD2 might be the D (7 bases). CDR1 LNHDA and CDR2 SQIVND come from the germline V gene (reference sequence). V was trimmed by 7 bases and J by 6 bases, leaving 25 bases between them. The CDR3 has 16 amino acids. The CDR3 DNA sequence: TGTGCCAGTACCTCTCGGGTTAGAGGGGGGGCCTCCGAGCAGTACTTC. Residues: CASTSRVRGGASEQYF.

The chain employs TRBV29-1 and TRBJ2-5; 8 bases fit TRBD1. This CDR3 comprises 12 residues. Germline lookup yields CDR1 SQVTM and CDR2 ANQGSEA. With 6 bases clipped from V and 3 bases from J, the junction kept 3 bases outside the gene matches. The CDR3 protein is CSVWTGKETQYF. The CDR3 bases are TGCAGCGTCTGGACAGGGAAAGAGACCCAGTACTTC.

The J gene is TRBJ1-5, the V gene TRBV6-5; perhaps TRBD1 as D (6 bases). The CDR3 consists of 12 residues. Per germline, CDR1 MNHEY and CDR2 SVGAGI. Between the trimmed V and J ends, which lost 8 bases and 4 bases, there was a span of 9 bases. The CDR3 loop is CASGQFNQPQHF. The CDR3 bases are TGTGCCAGCGGACAGTTTAATCAGCCCCAGCATTTT.

Points on this clone: Other DNA sequences from this sample encode an identical CDR3 as well. This chain links TRBV2 with TRBJ2-7; possibly TRBD1 for D (6 bases). V was cut by 4 bases and J by 1 base, with 8 bases left in between. Per the germline V gene, CDR1 is SNHLY and CDR2 is FYNNEI. The CDR3 is 13 residues long. The CDR3 region is CASSVDRSYEQYF. CDR3 nucleotide sequence: TGTGCCAGCAGTGTTGACAGGTCCTACGAGCAGTACTTC.

This clone was detected only a few times. The J gene is TRBJ1-3, the V gene TRBV7-9, with D hard to call. V lost 3 bases, J lost 1 base, and 7 bases lay in between. Germline V gene lookup returns CDR1 SEHNR and CDR2 FQNEAQ (reference sequence). The CDR3 totals 14 residues. The CDR3 region is CASSFTVSGNTIYF. The CDR3 DNA sequence: TGTGCCAGCAGCTTCACAGTGTCTGGAAACACCATATATTTT.

In this sample, this clone turned up a few times. The genes are TRBV4-2 and TRBJ2-3, with 11 bases fitting TRBD2. The CDR3 loop spans 19 amino acids. CDR1 and CDR2 from the germline V gene are LGHNA and YNFKEQ. Trimming removed 0 bases from V and 2 bases from J; junction bases left unmatched: 10. The CDR3 DNA is TGTGCCAGCAGCCAAGATGGGACGAAGGGACTAGCGGCCACAGATACGCAGTATTTT. Protein sequence: CASSQDGTKGLAATDTQYF.

The J gene is TRBJ1-6, the V gene TRBV5-5, with 7 bases fitting TRBD1. Germline trimming cut 0 bases from V and 6 bases from J; bases unmatched to any gene: 3. Germline V gene lookup returns CDR1 SGHKS and CDR2 YYEKEE (reference sequence). The CDR3 runs 15 residues. DNA for the CDR3: TGTGCCAGCAGCTTGGGACAGGGTTCTAATTCACCCCTCCACTTT. Translation: CASSLGQGSNSPLHF.

The rearrangement links TRBV11-3 to TRBJ1-4; D is possibly TRBD1 (6 bases). V was pared by 4 bases and J by 4 bases, with 10 bases between. Germline V gives CDR1 SGHNT, CDR2 YENEEA. The CDR3 length is 14 residues. CDR3: CASSSRGGNEKLFF. Written as DNA, the CDR3 is TGTGCCAGCAGCTCGAGGGGGGGTAATGAAAAACTGTTTTTT.

The V call is TRBV2, the J call TRBJ2-7; TRBD1 agrees at 10 bases. The V segment lost 7 bases and the J segment 1 base; nucleotides outside the gene matches: 4. The CDR3 runs to 14 residues. Germline assignment: CDR1 SNHLY and CDR2 FYNNEI. CDR3 residues: CASKGTGVSYEQYF. The CDR3 DNA is TGTGCCAGCAAAGGGACAGGGGTATCCTACGAGCAGTACTTC.

The gene calls are TRBV10-1 and TRBJ2-1; possibly TRBD1 for D (6 bases). The ends were cut back, 6 bases at V and 2 bases at J, with 14 bases in the middle. The CDR3 contains 15 residues. The germline V gene encodes CDR1 WNHNN and CDR2 SYGVQD (reference sequence). CDR3 in DNA: TGCGCCAGCAGCAGACAGGCTGGACCCTACAATGAGCAGTTCTTC. It translates to CASSRQAGPYNEQFF.

The chain links TRBV7-2 to TRBJ2-7; D perhaps matches TRBD2 (6 bases). CDR1 is SGHTA and CDR2 is FQGNSA in the germline V gene. Trimming took 2 bases from V and 4 from J, leaving 12 bases between them. CDR3 length: 14 amino acids. The CDR3 bases are TGTGCCAGCAGCTTAAGCGGGCTTGGTTACGAGCAGTACTTC. Translating gives CASSLSGLGYEQYF.